Following are 20 T cell receptor beta chains from one sample sequenced in a study of response to subunit inactivated influenza vaccine. TCRdb re-analysed the RT-PCR reads in MiXCR, keeping a single row per CDR3 protein. The sample yields approximately 530,000 distinct CDR3 sequences, around 7.9% seen once. The sequencing used PBMCs from blood, collected about 23 months after vaccination. The source is a man between 50 and 75 years old who received an inactivated influenza vaccine.

The chain couples TRBV12-3 or TRBV12-4 to TRBJ2-2; TRBD1 aligns across 10 bases. V shed 3 bases, J shed 7 bases, and the junction held 2 bases outside the gene matches. The CDR3 totals 14 residues. The CDR3, as DNA: TGTGCCAGCAGTTTGACAGGGGGCAGCGGGGAGCTGTTTTTT. It yields the protein CASSLTGGSGELFF.

This clonotype was found many times. A junction end diverges from the germline sequence, so it may reflect a read error. The CDR3 loop reads CASSITGSHSYEQYF. The CDR3 region has the DNA TGCGCTAGCAGCATCACAGGGTCGCATTCCTACGAGCAGTACTTC. The rearrangement uses TRBV5-1 and TRBJ2-7, with D possibly matching TRBD1 (6 bases). Germline V gene data show CDR1 as SGHRS and CDR2 as YFSETQ. This CDR3 has 15 amino acids.

This chain uses TRBV11-2 with TRBJ2-1, with D uncertain. The CDR3 runs 16 residues. V was clipped by 3 bases and J by 7 bases, with 19 bases between them. Germline values: CDR1 SGHAT, CDR2 FQNNGV. The CDR3 region is CASSLSSYGVWNEQFF. Here the CDR3 DNA reads TGTGCCAGCAGCTTGTCCTCATATGGGGTTTGGAATGAGCAGTTCTTC.

Ten or more counts support this clonotype. This chain joins TRBV29-1 and TRBJ2-5; 7 nucleotides match TRBD1. The CDR3 consists of 12 residues. Germline V gives CDR1 SQVTM, CDR2 ANQGSEA. The trim removed 1 base at V and 4 bases at J, leaving 0 bases unmatched. CDR3 in amino acids: CSVEAGGETQYF. CDR3 in DNA: TGCAGCGTTGAAGCAGGGGGAGAGACCCAGTACTTC.

The chain joins TRBV4-3 to TRBJ2-1, with a tentative D call TRBD1 (6 bases). Trimming removed 6 bases at V and 4 bases at J, with 10 bases between. CDR3 length: 13 residues. Germline V gene data show CDR1 as LGHNA and CDR2 as YSLEER. The DNA for the CDR3 is TGCGCCAGCAGAAAACAGGGTTACAATGAGCAGTTCTTC. This gives the protein CASRKQGYNEQFF.

A few counts support this clonotype. The chain carries TRBV28 and TRBJ2-3; D call uncertain. CDR1 and CDR2 (germline): MDHEN, SYDVKM. This CDR3 spans 15 amino acids. V was clipped by 6 bases and J by 2 bases, with 15 bases between them. In DNA, the CDR3 is TGTGCCAGCAGCCTCACTCGCGGCTACACAGATACGCAGTATTTT. Amino acid sequence: CASSLTRGYTDTQYF. The whole variable domain, filled in from reference TRBV28 and TRBJ2-3, reads DVKVTQSSRYLVKRTGEKVFLECVQDMDHENMFWYRQDPGLGLRLIYFSYDVKMKEKGDIPEGYSVSREKKERFSLILESASTNQTSMYLCASSLTRGYTDTQYFGPGTRLTVL.

CDR3 coding DNA: TGCAGTGCCAGGGGACAGGCCTCTGGGGAAAAACTGTTTTTT. Its protein is CSARGQASGEKLFF. The chain links TRBV20-1 to TRBJ1-4; 8 bases map to TRBD1. Germline V gene lookup returns CDR1 DFQATT and CDR2 SNEGSKA (reference sequence). The CDR3 covers 14 residues. V lost 6 bases, J lost 8 bases, and 11 bases stayed unmatched.

This clonotype was counted only a few times. CDR3 in amino acids: CSAATSGRPTYEQYF. The DNA for the CDR3 is TGCAGTGCTGCTACAAGCGGGAGGCCGACCTACGAGCAGTACTTC. The chain couples TRBV20-1 to TRBJ2-7, with TRBD2 matching 9 bases. J was trimmed by 2 bases and V by 5 bases; bases with no gene match: 10. The CDR3 has 15 residues. CDR1 and CDR2 (germline): DFQATT, SNEGSKA (reference sequence).

This clonotype showed up many times. This sequence joins TRBV4-3 and TRBJ2-2; no firm D call. CDR1 LGHNA and CDR2 YSLEER come from the germline V gene. The CDR3 consists of 13 residues. The V and J ends lost 1 base and 5 bases respectively, with 5 bases between them. CDR3: CASSQVMTGELFF. CDR3 bases: TGCGCCAGCAGCCAAGTTATGACCGGGGAGCTGTTTTTT.

In its sample, this clonotype was seen many times. This sequence joins TRBV7-2 and TRBJ1-1; no firm D call. CDR3 length equals 13 residues. From germline, CDR1 is SGHTA and CDR2 FQGNSA. The V gene lost 6 bases and the J gene lost 7 bases, with 15 bases spanning the gap. The CDR3 is CASSEGPGSEAFF. The CDR3 DNA is TGTGCCAGCAGTGAAGGTCCCGGCAGTGAAGCTTTCTTT.

The chain uses TRBV5-1 and TRBJ1-2; D gene uncertain. With 0 bases removed from V and 7 bases from J, the gap between germline ends came to 13 bases. The CDR3 consists of 14 residues. Looked up from germline, CDR1 is SGHRS and CDR2 is YFSETQ. CDR3 bases: TGCGCCAGCAGCTTGGCCGCCGATGGCGGTGGCTACACCTTC. Amino acids: CASSLAADGGGYTF.

This clonotype was observed once. A single base separates this from a much larger clone, so it may be a read error. The chain recombines TRBV4-2 with TRBJ2-2; D unresolved. Germline values: CDR1 LGHNA, CDR2 YNFKEQ. The CDR3 covers 17 residues. In DNA form, the CDR3 reads TGTGCCAGCAGCCAAGAGGTGTGGACGAGGAACATCGGGGAGCTGTTTTTT. It translates to CASSQEVWTRNIGELFF.

This chain uses TRBV7-2 with TRBJ2-7; 10 bases are a match to TRBD2. This CDR3 comprises 16 residues. CDR1 and CDR2 (germline): SGHTA, FQGNSA. Trimming removed 3 bases from V and 0 bases from J; junction bases left unmatched: 5. For the CDR3, the DNA is TGTGCCAGCAGCTTGGGACTAGCGTCCAGCTCCTACGAGCAGTACTTC. Protein sequence: CASSLGLASSSYEQYF. Supplemented by reference TRBV7-2 and TRBJ2-7, the full variable domain reads GAGVSQSPSNKVTEKGKDVELRCDPISGHTALYWYRQSLGQGLEFLIYFQGNSAPDKSGLPSDRFSAERTGGSVSTLTIQRTQQEDSAVYLCASSLGLASSSYEQYFGPGTRLTVT.

The CDR3 loop reads CASSERDRETYNEQFF. The CDR3 DNA reads TGTGCCAGCAGCGAAAGGGACAGGGAGACCTACAATGAGCAGTTCTTC. This sequence joins TRBV9 and TRBJ2-1, with 9 bases that match TRBD1. The germline V gene has CDR1 SGDLS and CDR2 YYNGEE. The CDR3 spans 16 residues. The ends lost 3 bases at V and 2 bases at J; junction bases unmatched: 6.

The chain combines TRBV20-1 with TRBJ2-2; perhaps TRBD2 as D (6 bases). The V end was cut by 0 bases, the J end by 3 bases, with 20 bases between. Germline CDR1 is DFQATT and CDR2 is SNEGSKA (reference sequence). This CDR3 comprises 18 residues. The CDR3 DNA is TGCAGTGCTAGAGATAAGAGGAGATTCGGAGGGGACACCGGGGAGCTGTTTTTT. Protein: CSARDKRRFGGDTGELFF.

This clonotype was seen at least ten times. CDR3 sequence: CASSLKGTNGEKLFF. In DNA form, the CDR3 reads TGTGCCAGCAGCTTAAAGGGGACGAATGGGGAAAAACTGTTTTTT. The rearrangement uses TRBV7-9 and TRBJ1-4; TRBD1 is a possible D gene (5 bases). This CDR3 region has 15 residues. CDR1 is SEHNR and CDR2 is FQNEAQ in the germline V gene (reference sequence). V lost 2 bases and J lost 8, with 15 bases in between.

This clonotype appeared many times. The chain uses TRBV20-1 and TRBJ2-7; tentative D call: TRBD1 (5 bases). This CDR3 has 15 residues. Germline-derived CDR1 and CDR2 are DFQATT and SNEGSKA (reference sequence). Between the trimmed V and J ends, which lost 4 bases and 0 bases, there was a span of 16 bases. CDR3 nucleotides: TGCAGTGCTACACCCAGGGAACTGCCCTCCTACGAGCAGTACTTC. This gives the protein CSATPRELPSYEQYF.

This clonotype was seen a few times. The chain carries TRBV14 and TRBJ2-7; 7 bases align to TRBD1. Germline assignment: CDR1 SGHDN and CDR2 FVKESK. The CDR3 has 13 amino acids. Trimming cost V 4 bases and J 5 bases; bases outside gene matches: 5. This CDR3 reads CASSPGQLDEQYF. CDR3 nucleotides: TGTGCCAGCAGCCCGGGACAGCTAGACGAGCAGTACTTC.

The chain has TRBV5-1 and TRBJ2-7, with 11 bases identical to TRBD1. CDR1 is SGHRS, CDR2 YFSETQ, per germline. The CDR3 is 16 residues long. V shed 2 bases and J 3 bases; nucleotides not matched to a gene: 7. The CDR3 loop is CASSFGTGGSHYEQYF. Written as DNA, the CDR3 is TGCGCCAGCAGCTTTGGGACAGGGGGTTCCCACTACGAGCAGTACTTC.

There are many counts of this clonotype. CDR3 loop: CASSTAGGPRFF. The CDR3 DNA reads as TGTGCCAGCAGTACCGCGGGGGGCCCAAGGTTCTTC. This chain links TRBV12-3 or TRBV12-4 with TRBJ2-1; 8 bases map to TRBD2. The V gene end was trimmed by 5 bases and the J gene end by 15 bases; junction bases not matched to a gene: 9. CDR3 length: 12 amino acids.